The source of this T cell receptor beta chain is a study of T cell repertoires in cytomegalovirus infection. Study information: Both CMV infection and a matching HLA type were indicated by public TCR beta signatures. Study-wide results and caveats: Cumulated frequencies of public TCR beta families served to identify carriers of CMV plus the relevant HLA. The response measured ex vivo was dominated by TCR beta clonotypes (HLA-C-restricted and CMV-specific).

In this sample, this clonotype turned up many times. Its antigen is not identified. The length of the CDR3 is 15 residues. The germline gives CDR1 SGHVS, CDR2 FQNEAQ. Between the trimmed V and J ends, which lost 4 bases and 4 bases, there was a span of 15 bases. TCRdb re-derived calls from the reads in MiXCR, one entry per CDR3 protein. The data show 100,000 to 150,000 distinct CDR3 sequences, approximately 24% seen once. The specimen was PBMCs, sequenced either directly or after in vitro stimulation (not recorded which). V gene TRBV7-8 combines with J gene TRBJ2-3, with TRBD2 as a possible D gene (7 bases). The clonotype comes from a human donor in good health (CMV status not recorded). Some clones in this sample may be carry-over from other donors' samples. This CDR3 reads CASSSGWGGPDTQYF. The CDR3 coding sequence is TGTGCCAGCAGCTCAGGGTGGGGGGGGCCAGATACGCAGTATTTT.